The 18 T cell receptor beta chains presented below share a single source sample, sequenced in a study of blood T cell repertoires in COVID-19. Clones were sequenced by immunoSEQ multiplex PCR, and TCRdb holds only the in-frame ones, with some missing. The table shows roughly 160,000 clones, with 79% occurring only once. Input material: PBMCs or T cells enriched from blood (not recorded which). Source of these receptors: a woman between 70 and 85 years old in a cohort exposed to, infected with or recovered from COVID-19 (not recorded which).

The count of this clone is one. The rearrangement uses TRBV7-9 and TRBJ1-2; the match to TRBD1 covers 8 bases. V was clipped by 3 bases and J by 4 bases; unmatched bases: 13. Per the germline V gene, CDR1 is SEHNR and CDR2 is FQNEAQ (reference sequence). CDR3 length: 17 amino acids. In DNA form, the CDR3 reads TGTGCCAGCAGCTTGTTGTACTACGGGACAGGCCTCTATGGCTACACCTTC. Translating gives CASSLLYYGTGLYGYTF.

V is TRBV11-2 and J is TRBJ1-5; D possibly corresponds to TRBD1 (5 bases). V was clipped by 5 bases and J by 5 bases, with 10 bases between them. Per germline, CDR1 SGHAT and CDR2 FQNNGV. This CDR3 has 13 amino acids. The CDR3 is CASSRGLDQPQHF. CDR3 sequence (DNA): TGTGCCAGCAGCCGGGGACTAGATCAGCCCCAGCATTTT.

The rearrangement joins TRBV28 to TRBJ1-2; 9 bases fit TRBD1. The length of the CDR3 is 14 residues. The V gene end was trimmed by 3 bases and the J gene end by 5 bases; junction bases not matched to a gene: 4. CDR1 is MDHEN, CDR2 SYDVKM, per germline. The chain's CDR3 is CASSFGGTGYGYTF. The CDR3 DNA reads TGTGCCAGCAGTTTTGGGGGGACAGGGTATGGCTACACCTTC.

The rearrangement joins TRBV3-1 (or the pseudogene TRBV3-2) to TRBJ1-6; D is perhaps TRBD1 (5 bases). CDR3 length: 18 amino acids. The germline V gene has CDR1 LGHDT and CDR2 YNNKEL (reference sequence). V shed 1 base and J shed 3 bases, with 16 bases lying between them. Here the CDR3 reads CASSQGPLDGGYNSPLHF. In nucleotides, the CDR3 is TGTGCCAGCAGCCAAGGCCCACTGGACGGGGGCTATAATTCACCCCTCCACTTT.

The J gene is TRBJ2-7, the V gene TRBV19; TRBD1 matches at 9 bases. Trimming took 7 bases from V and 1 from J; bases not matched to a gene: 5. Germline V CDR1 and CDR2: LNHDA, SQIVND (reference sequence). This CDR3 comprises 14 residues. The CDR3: CASKQGAGSYEQYF. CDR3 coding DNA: TGTGCCAGTAAACAGGGGGCGGGGTCCTACGAGCAGTACTTC.

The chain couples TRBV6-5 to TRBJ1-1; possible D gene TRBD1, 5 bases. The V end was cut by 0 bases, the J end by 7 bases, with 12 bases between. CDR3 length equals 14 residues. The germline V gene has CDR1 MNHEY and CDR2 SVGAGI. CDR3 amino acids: CASSYSGRRGEAFF. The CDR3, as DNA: TGTGCCAGCAGTTACTCGGGTCGAAGGGGTGAAGCTTTCTTT.

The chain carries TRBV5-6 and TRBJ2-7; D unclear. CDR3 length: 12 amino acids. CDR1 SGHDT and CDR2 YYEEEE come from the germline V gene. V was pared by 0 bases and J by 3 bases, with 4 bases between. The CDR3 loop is CASSLVNYEQYF. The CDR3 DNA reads TGTGCCAGCAGCTTGGTCAACTACGAGCAGTACTTC.

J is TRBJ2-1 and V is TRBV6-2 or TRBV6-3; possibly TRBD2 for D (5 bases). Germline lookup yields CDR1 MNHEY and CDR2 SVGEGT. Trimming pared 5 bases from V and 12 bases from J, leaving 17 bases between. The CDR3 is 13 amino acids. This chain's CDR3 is CASSPSGGRVQFF. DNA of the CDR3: TGTGCCAGCAGTCCCAGCGGAGGAAGGGTGCAGTTCTTC.

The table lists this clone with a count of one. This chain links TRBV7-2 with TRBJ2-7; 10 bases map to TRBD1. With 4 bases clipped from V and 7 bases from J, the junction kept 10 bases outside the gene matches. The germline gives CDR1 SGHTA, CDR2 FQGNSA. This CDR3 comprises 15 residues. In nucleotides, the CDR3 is TGTGCCAGCAGCTCACTGGGACAGGGGTGGGGAGAGCAGTACTTC. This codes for CASSSLGQGWGEQYF.

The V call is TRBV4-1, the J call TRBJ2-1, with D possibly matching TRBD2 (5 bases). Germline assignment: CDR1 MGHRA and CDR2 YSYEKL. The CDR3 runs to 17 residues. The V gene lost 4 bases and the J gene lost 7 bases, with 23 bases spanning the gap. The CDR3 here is CASSLQPRSNPGNEQFF. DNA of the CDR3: TGCGCCAGCAGCCTGCAACCCCGGTCTAACCCGGGGAATGAGCAGTTCTTC.

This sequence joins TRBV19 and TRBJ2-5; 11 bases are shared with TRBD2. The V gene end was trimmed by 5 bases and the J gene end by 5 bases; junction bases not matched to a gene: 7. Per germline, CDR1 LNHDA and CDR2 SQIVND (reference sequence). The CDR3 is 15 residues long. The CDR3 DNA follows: TGTGCCAGTAGTCTTTGGACTAGCGGGCGTGAGACCCAGTACTTC. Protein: CASSLWTSGRETQYF.

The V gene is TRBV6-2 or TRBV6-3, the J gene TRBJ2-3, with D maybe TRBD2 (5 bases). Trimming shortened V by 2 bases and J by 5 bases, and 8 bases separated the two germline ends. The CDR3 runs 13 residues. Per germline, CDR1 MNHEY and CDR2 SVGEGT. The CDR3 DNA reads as TGTGCCAGCAGTTACCGGGATCAAGATACGCAGTATTTT. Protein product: CASSYRDQDTQYF.

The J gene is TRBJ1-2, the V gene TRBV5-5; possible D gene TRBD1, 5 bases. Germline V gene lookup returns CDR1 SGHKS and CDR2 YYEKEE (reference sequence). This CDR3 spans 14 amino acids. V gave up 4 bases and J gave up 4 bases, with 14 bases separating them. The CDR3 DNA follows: TGTGCCAGCAGCGCGCTAGACAGTTTCTATGGCTACACCTTC. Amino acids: CASSALDSFYGYTF.

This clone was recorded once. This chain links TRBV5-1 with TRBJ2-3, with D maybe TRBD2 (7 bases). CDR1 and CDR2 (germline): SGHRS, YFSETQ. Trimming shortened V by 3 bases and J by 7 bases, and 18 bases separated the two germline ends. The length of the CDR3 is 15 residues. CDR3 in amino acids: CASSSGAGDRNTQYF. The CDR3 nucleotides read TGCGCCAGCAGCTCGGGGGCGGGAGATCGTAATACGCAGTATTTT.

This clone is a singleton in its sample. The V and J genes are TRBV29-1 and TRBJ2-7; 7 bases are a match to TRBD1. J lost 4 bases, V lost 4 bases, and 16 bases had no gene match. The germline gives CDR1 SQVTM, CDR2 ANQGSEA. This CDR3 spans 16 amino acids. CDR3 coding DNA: TGCAGCGTTGTCGGGGTCGGGACAGTTACTACTTACGAGCAGTACTTC. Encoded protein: CSVVGVGTVTTYEQYF.

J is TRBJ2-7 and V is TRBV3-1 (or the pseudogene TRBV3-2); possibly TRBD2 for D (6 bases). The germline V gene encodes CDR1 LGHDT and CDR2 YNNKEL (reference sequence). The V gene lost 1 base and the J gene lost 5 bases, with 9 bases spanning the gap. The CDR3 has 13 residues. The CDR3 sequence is CASSQAGVNEQYF. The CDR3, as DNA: TGTGCCAGCAGCCAAGCGGGAGTAAACGAGCAGTACTTC.

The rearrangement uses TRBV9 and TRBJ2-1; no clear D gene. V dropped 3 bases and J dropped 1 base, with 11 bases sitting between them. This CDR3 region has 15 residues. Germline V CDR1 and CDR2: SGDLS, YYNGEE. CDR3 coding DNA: TGTGCCAGCAGCGCCACCTCTAGATCCTACAATGAGCAGTTCTTC. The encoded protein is CASSATSRSYNEQFF. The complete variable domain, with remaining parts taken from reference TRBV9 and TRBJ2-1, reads DSGVTQTPKHLITATGQRVTLRCSPRSGDLSVYWYQQSLDQGLQFLIQYYNGEERAKGNILERFSAQQFPDLHSELNLSSLELGDSALYFCASSATSRSYNEQFFGPGTRLTVL.

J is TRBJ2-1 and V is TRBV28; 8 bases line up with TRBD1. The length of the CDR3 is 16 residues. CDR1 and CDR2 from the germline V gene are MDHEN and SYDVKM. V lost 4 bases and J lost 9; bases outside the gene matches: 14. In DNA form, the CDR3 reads TGTGCCAGCAGTTCTTTCAGGGGGCGCTTCTCCACTGAGCAGTTCTTC. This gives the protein CASSSFRGRFSTEQFF.